This is a list of T cell receptor beta chains from one sample in a study of blood T cell repertoires in COVID-19. The data were produced by immunoSEQ multiplex PCR, yet TCRdb's version contains in-frame clones alone and is incomplete. The data hold about 260,000 clones, with 80% to 90% observed a single time. Sequenced: peripheral blood. Receptor source: a man aged 55 to 69 with acute or convalescent COVID-19. The CDR3 runs from the conserved cysteine through the conserved F or W. A D gene is named only where the DNA matches it firmly.

>TRBJ1-2|TRBD1|TRBV7-7
CASSPWTGTTRYYYRYTF
>TRBJ1-1|TRBD1|TRBV19
CASSWTGGHTEAFF
>TRBJ2-3|.|TRBV10-3
CAISESELDTQYF
>TRBJ1-4|TRBD1|TRBV19
CASSVTGSNEKLFF
>TRBJ2-7|TRBD1|TRBV28
CASSHTRGLSSYEQYF
>TRBJ1-2|.|TRBV20-1
CSASADYGYTF
>TRBJ2-3|.|TRBV19
CASGLSGWATDTQYF
>TRBJ2-7|.|TRBV10-1
CASSVIGAGEQYF
>TRBJ2-5|.|TRBV5-4
CASSPGDRHQETQYF
>TRBJ2-7|TRBD1|TRBV2
CASRDGGQGYEQYF
>TRBJ2-2|TRBD2|TRBV6-4
CASSFVAGEGTGELFF
>TRBJ2-7|.|TRBV9
CASSPAGQGAHYEQYF
>TRBJ1-5|TRBD1|TRBV30
CAWSAPGQGVGRNQPQHF
>TRBJ2-3|TRBD2|TRBV28
CASSRLGLAGELVVSTDTQYF
>TRBJ1-2|.|TRBV7-9
CASSLSEGHNLF
>TRBJ2-1|TRBD2|TRBV6-4
CASSVAGGYRNEQFF
>TRBJ2-3|.|TRBV29-1
CSVSLGTSTDTQYF
>TRBJ1-4|TRBD1|TRBV25-1
CASSPLTGGDEKLFF
>TRBJ1-1|.|TRBV2
CASSEEGGTEAFF
>TRBJ1-4|.|TRBV30
CAWSRRGTTNEKLFF
>TRBJ1-2|.|TRBV3-1/TRBV3-2
CASSQGGVYGYTF
>TRBJ2-2|.|TRBV5-1
CASSPAALGELFF
>TRBJ2-6|.|TRBV4-1
CASSQVGTYYSSGANVLTF
>TRBJ2-1|.|TRBV6-5
CASSPPSTGIEQFF
>TRBJ1-2|.|TRBV18
CASSGRTDANYGYTF
>TRBJ1-2|.|TRBV6-5
CASSYSTTNYGYTF
>TRBJ2-7|.|TRBV18
CASSPGARSYEQYF
>TRBJ2-7|TRBD2|TRBV5-4
CASSPPHGLAGNEQYF
>TRBJ2-7|.|TRBV6-5
CASGRGYSYEQYF
>TRBJ2-7|.|TRBV11-3
CASSIYPSTGPNEQYF
>TRBJ2-7|.|TRBV19
CASSGISGGSYEQYF
>TRBJ1-1|TRBD1|TRBV19
CASQRGGAGTEAFF
>TRBJ1-5|.|TRBV5-1
CASSFWMNQRQPQHF
>TRBJ2-5|.|TRBV7-9
CASSYFQGKETQYF
>TRBJ2-2|TRBD1|TRBV5-1
CASMGRTGDTGELFF
>TRBJ1-5|TRBD1|TRBV10-3
CAISGTGQSSQPQHF
>TRBJ2-1|TRBD1|TRBV29-1
CSVGAGGLNEQFF
>TRBJ1-1|TRBD1|TRBV10-3
CAISGTGETEAFF
>TRBJ1-2|.|TRBV27
CASKGAGLYGYTF
>TRBJ1-3|TRBD1|TRBV7-2
CASSLIAGGSSGNTIYF
>TRBJ2-5|TRBD2|TRBV5-6
CASSWGLAGWETQYF
>TRBJ2-7|TRBD2|TRBV27
CASSPSGIYEQYF
>TRBJ2-5|TRBD2|TRBV27
CASSLFGLAGTETQYF
>TRBJ1-5|.|TRBV5-4
CASSRGGTQPQHF
>TRBJ2-1|.|TRBV10-3
CAISEGENEQFF
>TRBJ1-2|TRBD1|TRBV6-5
CASSYSMDRVYGYTF
>TRBJ2-1|TRBD2|TRBV5-4
CASSFGTSGFNEQFF
>TRBJ2-7|TRBD1|TRBV5-1
CASSAAPGQAPSYEQYF